A selection of T cell receptor beta chains follows, all from one sample in a study of T cells in Graves' hyperthyroidism and ophthalmopathy. Each CDR3 protein gets one entry after TCRdb re-called the multiplex PCR reads with MiXCR. The data show 500,000 to 650,000 distinct CDR3 sequences, with 46% seen just once and 35% to 50% held by the top ten. The material sequenced was peripheral blood or thyroid tissue (not recorded which). The receptors shown here come from an adult woman with Graves' disease, either hyperthyroidism or ophthalmopathy (not recorded which). Both conserved end residues are part of each CDR3. D genes are given only for firm matches. The size field is filled for only some rows; it gives once, few, many or a size class.

TRBJ2-7 | NA | NA | TRBV10-3 | TGTGCCATCAGTGCTCAGCAGGGAGCAGCTAGACTCTTC | CAISAQQGAARLF
TRBJ2-2 | NA | NA | TRBV10-2 | TGCGCCAGCAGTGAGTCGGGGGTCACCGGGGAGCTGTTTTTT | CASSESGVTGELFF
TRBJ2-5 | NA | many | TRBV6-6 | TGTGCCAGCAGTTACTCGAAGGATGTCGAGACCCAGTACTTC | CASSYSKDVETQYF
TRBJ1-2 | NA | once | TRBV19 | TGTGCCAGTAGGACGAGGGGAAACTATGGCTACACCTTC | CASRTRGNYGYTF
TRBJ1-1 | TRBD1 | NA | TRBV29-1 | TGCAGCTCCAAGGGATGTGGACAGGGCACTGAAGCTTTCTTT | CSSKGCGQGTEAFF
TRBJ1-1 | NA | many | TRBV2 | TGTGCCAGCAGCGTAAATCTTGACAGCCCGAACACTGAAGCTTTCTTT | CASSVNLDSPNTEAFF
TRBJ2-5 | NA | many | TRBV6-6 | TGTGCCAGCAGTAGAGGAGGCCCCGAGACCCAGTACTTC | CASSRGGPETQYF
TRBJ2-5 | TRBD2 | NA | TRBV29-1 | TGCAGCGTCGACACTAGCGGGGGGGAGACCCAGTACTTC | CSVDTSGGETQYF
TRBJ2-5 | NA | NA | TRBV7-9 | TGTGCCAGCAGAGGAGGGACAGCGGGATACCAAGAGACCCAGTACTTC | CASRGGTAGYQETQYF
TRBJ1-3 | NA | NA | TRBV19 | TGTGCCAGTAGTATACACACTAGCGGGAGAAACACCATATATTTT | CASSIHTSGRNTIYF
TRBJ2-7 | TRBD2 | NA | TRBV7-2 | TGTGCCAGCAGCCCGGCGGGAGCTGCTTACGAGCAGTACTTC | CASSPAGAAYEQYF
TRBJ1-6 | TRBD1 | many | TRBV25-1 | TGTGCCAGCAGTGCCGGACAGGGGACCTATAATTCACCCCTCCACTTT | CASSAGQGTYNSPLHF
TRBJ2-7 | TRBD2 | few | TRBV29-1 | TGCAGCGTGGGGACTAGCGGGGGGGGTGAGCAGTACTTC | CSVGTSGGGEQYF
TRBJ2-7 | NA | NA | TRBV20-1 | TGCAGTGCTGGCGGGACAGAGCCCTACGAGCAGTACTTC | CSAGGTEPYEQYF
TRBJ2-6 | NA | many | TRBV7-9 | TGTGCCAGCAGCCCCTCGGACGCCAACGTCCTGACTTTC | CASSPSDANVLTF
TRBJ1-2 | NA | few | TRBV5-1 | TGCGCCAGCAGCTTGGCCAGGAATGGCTACACCTTC | CASSLARNGYTF